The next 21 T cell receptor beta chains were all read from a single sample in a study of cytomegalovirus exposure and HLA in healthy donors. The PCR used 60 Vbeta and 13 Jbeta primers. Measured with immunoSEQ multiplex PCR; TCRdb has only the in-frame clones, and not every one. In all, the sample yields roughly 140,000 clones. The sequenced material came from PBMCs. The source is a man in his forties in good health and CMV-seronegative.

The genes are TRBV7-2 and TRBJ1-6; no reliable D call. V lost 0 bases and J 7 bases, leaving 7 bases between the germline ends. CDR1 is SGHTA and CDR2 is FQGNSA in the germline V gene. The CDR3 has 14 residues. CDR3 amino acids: CASSLAPRNSPLHF. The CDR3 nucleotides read TGTGCCAGCAGCTTAGCTCCCAGAAATTCACCCCTCCACTTT.

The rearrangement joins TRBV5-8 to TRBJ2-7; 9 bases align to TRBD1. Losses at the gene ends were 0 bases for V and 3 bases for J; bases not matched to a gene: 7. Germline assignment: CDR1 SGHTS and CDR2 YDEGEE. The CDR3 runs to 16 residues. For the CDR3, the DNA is TGTGCCAGCAGCTTGGGGTCCGGGACAGGGAACTACGAGCAGTACTTC. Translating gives CASSLGSGTGNYEQYF.

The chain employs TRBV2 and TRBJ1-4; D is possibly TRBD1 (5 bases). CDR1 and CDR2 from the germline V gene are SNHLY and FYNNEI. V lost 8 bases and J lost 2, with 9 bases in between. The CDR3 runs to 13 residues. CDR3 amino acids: CASRRGTNEKLFF. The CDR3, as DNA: TGTGCCAGCCGCCGGGGGACTAATGAAAAACTGTTTTTT.

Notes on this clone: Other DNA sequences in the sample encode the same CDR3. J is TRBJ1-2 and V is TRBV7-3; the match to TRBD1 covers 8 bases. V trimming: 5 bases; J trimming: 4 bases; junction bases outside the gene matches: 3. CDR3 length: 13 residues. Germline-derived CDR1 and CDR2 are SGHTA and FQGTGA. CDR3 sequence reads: CASSPGGGYGYTF. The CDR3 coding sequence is TGTGCCAGCAGCCCAGGGGGCGGCTATGGCTACACCTTC.

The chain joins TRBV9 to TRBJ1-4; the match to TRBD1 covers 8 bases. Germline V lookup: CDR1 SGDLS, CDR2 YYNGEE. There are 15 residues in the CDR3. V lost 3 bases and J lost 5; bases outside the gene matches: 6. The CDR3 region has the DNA TGTGCCAGCAGCGGGACACAGGGGGGAAATGAAAAACTGTTTTTT. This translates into CASSGTQGGNEKLFF. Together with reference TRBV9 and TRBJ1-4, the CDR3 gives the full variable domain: DSGVTQTPKHLITATGQRVTLRCSPRSGDLSVYWYQQSLDQGLQFLIQYYNGEERAKGNILERFSAQQFPDLHSELNLSSLELGDSALYFCASSGTQGGNEKLFFGSGTQLSVL.

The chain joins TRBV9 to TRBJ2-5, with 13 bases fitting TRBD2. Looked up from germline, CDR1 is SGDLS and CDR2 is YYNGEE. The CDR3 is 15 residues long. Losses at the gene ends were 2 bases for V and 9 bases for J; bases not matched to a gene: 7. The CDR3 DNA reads TGTGCCAGCAGCGTTGGTACTAGCGGGGGGGCGGCCCAGTACTTC. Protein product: CASSVGTSGGAAQYF.

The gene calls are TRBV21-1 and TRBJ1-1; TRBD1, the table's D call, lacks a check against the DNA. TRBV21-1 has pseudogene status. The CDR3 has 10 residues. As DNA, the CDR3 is TGTGCCAGCTTCCCAGATGAAGCTTTCTTT. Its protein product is CASFPDEAFF.

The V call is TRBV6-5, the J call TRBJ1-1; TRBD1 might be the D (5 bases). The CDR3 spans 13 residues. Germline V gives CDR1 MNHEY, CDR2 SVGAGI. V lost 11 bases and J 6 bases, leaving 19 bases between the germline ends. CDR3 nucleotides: TGTGCCGTAGCAAGGGGAGGAGGCGCTGAAGCTTTCTTT. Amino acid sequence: CAVARGGGAEAFF.

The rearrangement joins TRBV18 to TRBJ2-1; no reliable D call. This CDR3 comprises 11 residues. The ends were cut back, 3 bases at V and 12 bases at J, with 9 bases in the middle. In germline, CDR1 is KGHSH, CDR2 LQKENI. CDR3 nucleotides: TGTGCCAGCTCACCGGAGTCGGGGCAGTTCTTC. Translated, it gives CASSPESGQFF.

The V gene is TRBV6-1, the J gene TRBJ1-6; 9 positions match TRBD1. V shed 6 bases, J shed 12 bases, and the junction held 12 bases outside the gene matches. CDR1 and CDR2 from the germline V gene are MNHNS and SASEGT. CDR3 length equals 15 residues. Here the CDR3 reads CASRDHRQGGLPLHF. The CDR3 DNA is TGTGCCAGCAGGGATCACCGACAGGGGGGGTTACCCCTCCACTTT.

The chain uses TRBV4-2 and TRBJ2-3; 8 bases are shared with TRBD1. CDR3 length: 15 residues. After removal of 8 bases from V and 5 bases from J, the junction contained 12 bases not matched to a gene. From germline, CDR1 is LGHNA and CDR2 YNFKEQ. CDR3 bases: TGTGCCAGCCGCTTAAATGACAGGGGTGGAGATACGCAGTATTTT. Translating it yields CASRLNDRGGDTQYF.

CDR3 in DNA: TGTGCCAGCAGCTGGACAGGTTTGGAGACCCAGTACTTC. Its translation: CASSWTGLETQYF. V usage is TRBV7-2 and J usage is TRBJ2-5; 7 bases are shared with TRBD1. The CDR3 sequence is 13 residues long. After removal of 4 bases from V and 5 bases from J, the junction contained 4 bases not matched to a gene. CDR1 and CDR2 from the germline V gene are SGHTA and FQGNSA.

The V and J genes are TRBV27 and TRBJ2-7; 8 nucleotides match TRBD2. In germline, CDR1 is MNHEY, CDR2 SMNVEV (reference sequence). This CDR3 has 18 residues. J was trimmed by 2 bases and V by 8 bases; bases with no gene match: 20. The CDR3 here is CASGTGGLLMIHPYEQYF. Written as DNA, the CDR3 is TGTGCCAGCGGAACGGGGGGGTTGCTAATGATCCACCCCTACGAGCAGTACTTC.

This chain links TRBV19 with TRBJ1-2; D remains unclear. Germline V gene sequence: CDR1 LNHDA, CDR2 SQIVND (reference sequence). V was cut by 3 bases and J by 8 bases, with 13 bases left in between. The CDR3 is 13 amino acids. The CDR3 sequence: CASSMLRPEGYTF. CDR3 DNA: TGTGCCAGTAGTATGTTGAGGCCGGAAGGCTACACCTTC.

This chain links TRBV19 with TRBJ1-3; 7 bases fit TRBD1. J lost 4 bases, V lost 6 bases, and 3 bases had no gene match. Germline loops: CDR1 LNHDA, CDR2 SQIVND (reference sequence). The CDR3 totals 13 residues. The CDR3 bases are TGTGCCAGTAGCGGGACAGCCGGAAACACCATATATTTT. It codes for CASSGTAGNTIYF. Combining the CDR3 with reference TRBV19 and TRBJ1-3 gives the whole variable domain DGGITQSPKYLFRKEGQNVTLSCEQNLNHDAMYWYRQDPGQGLRLIYYSQIVNDFQKGDIAEGYSVSREKKESFPLTVTSAQKNPTAFYLCASSGTAGNTIYFGEGSWLTVV.

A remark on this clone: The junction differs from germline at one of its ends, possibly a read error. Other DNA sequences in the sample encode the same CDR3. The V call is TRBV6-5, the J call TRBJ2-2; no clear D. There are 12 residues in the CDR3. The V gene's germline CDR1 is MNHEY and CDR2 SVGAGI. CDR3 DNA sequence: TGTGCCAGTAGTTTATTCACCGGGGAGCTGTTTTTT. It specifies CASSLFTGELFF.

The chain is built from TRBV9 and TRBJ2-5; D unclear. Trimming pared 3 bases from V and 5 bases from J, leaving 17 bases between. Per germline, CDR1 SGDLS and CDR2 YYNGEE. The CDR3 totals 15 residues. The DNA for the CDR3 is TGTGCCAGCAGCGAAACCTACTCCGCTTGGGAGACCCAGTACTTC. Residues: CASSETYSAWETQYF.

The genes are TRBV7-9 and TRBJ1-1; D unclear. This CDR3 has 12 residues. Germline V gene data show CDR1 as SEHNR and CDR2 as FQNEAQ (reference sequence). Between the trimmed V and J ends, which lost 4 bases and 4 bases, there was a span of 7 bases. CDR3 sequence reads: CASSSRLTEAFF. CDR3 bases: TGTGCCAGCAGCTCCCGTCTCACTGAAGCTTTCTTT.

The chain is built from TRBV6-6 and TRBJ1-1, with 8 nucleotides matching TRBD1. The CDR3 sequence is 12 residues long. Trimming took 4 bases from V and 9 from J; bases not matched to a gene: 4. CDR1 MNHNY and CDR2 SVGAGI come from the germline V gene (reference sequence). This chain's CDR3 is CASSFGQGKAFF. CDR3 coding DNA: TGTGCCAGCAGTTTCGGACAGGGAAAAGCTTTCTTT.

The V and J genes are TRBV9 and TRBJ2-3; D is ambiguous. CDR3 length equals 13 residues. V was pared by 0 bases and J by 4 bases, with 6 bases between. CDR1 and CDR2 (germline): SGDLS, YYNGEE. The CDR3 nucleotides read TGTGCCAGCAGCGTAGGAGGCCCAGATACGCAGTATTTT. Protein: CASSVGGPDTQYF. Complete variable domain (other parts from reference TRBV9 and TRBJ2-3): DSGVTQTPKHLITATGQRVTLRCSPRSGDLSVYWYQQSLDQGLQFLIQYYNGEERAKGNILERFSAQQFPDLHSELNLSSLELGDSALYFCASSVGGPDTQYFGPGTRLTVL.

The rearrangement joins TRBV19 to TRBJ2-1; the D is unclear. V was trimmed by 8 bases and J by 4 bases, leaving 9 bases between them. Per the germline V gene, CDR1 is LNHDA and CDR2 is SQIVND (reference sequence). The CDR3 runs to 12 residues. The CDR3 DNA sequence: TGTGCCAGTGGGCACGTTTACAATGAGCAGTTCTTC. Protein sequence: CASGHVYNEQFF.